This T cell receptor (beta chain) is drawn from a study of cytomegalovirus exposure and HLA in healthy donors. The germline CDR1 and CDR2 sequences are SEHNR and FQNEAQ (reference sequence). The CDR3 sequence is 15 residues long. Trimming stripped 6 bases from V and 2 bases from J, with 17 bases between. 13 Jbeta primers and 60 Vbeta primers were used for the PCR. Repertoires were generated with immunoSEQ multiplex PCR, while TCRdb's copy carries only in-frame clones and drops some. Among some 98,000 clones listed, about four fifths were seen once. Sequencing was performed on PBMCs. The TCR originated in a female donor in good health and CMV-seropositive. The J gene is TRBJ2-7, the V gene TRBV7-9; TRBD1 might be the D (6 bases). CDR3 region: CASSPTTGTAYEQYF. CDR3 bases: TGTGCCAGCAGTCCTACGACAGGAACGGCCTACGAGCAGTACTTC.